This is a list of T cell receptor beta chains from one sample in a study of radiation and T cells in renal cell carcinoma. Sequencing was performed with immunoSEQ multiplex PCR; in TCRdb, only in-frame clones are kept and a portion is missing. The data contain around 140,000 clones, about 88% of them seen just once; the ten biggest clones take up 4.1%. Specimen: blood, collected from a patient whose treatment included radiotherapy and nephrectomy. These receptors were collected from a woman in her seventies with renal cell carcinoma. CDR3s include the opening cysteine and the closing phenylalanine or tryptophan. Each record gives: D gene, clone size, J gene, V gene, CDR3 DNA, CDR3 protein. The D gene is left open where the match is weak. Clone size, where shown, is once, few, many, or a class for clones that have expanded.

>TRBD2|-|TRBJ2-3|TRBV6-1
TGTGCCAGCATGAGCGGGGCGACAGATACGCAGTATTTT
CASMSGATDTQYF
>-|-|TRBJ1-2|TRBV19
TGTGCCAGTATCACCCCGACAGGACCTGCCTATGGCTACACCTTC
CASITPTGPAYGYTF
>-|once|TRBJ2-7|TRBV7-2
TGTGCCAGCAGCTTTGCCGGGACAATGATCGACGAGCAGTACTTC
CASSFAGTMIDEQYF
>-|-|TRBJ1-6|TRBV19
TGTGCCAGTAGTATAGATCTTTTGAACAGCAACCCTCGACCCCTCCACTTT
CASSIDLLNSNPRPLHF
>TRBD1|-|TRBJ1-4|TRBV7-9
TGTGCCAGCAGCACAGGGGTGAATGAAAAACTGTTTTTT
CASSTGVNEKLFF
>-|-|TRBJ2-7|TRBV9
TGTGCCAGCAGCGTAGGGCCAAGTCGGGACCCACGGAACGAGCAGTACTTC
CASSVGPSRDPRNEQYF
>TRBD1|-|TRBJ2-2|TRBV11-3
TGTGCCAGCAGCCCGCCGGGACAGGGGGTCACCGGGGAGCTGTTTTTT
CASSPPGQGVTGELFF
>TRBD1|-|TRBJ1-3|TRBV10-3
TGTGCCGTCGGACGCCCGACAGGGGGCGAGAGAAACACCATATATTTT
CAVGRPTGGERNTIYF
>-|-|TRBJ2-3|TRBV2
TGTGCCAGCAGTGATAGCGGATCGCACACAGATACGCAGTATTTT
CASSDSGSHTDTQYF
>-|-|TRBJ1-3|TRBV5-1
TGCGCCAGCAGCCCAGGACACTCCGCGAGCTCTGGAAACACCATATATTTT
CASSPGHSASSGNTIYF
>-|-|TRBJ1-5|TRBV7-8
TGTGCCAGCAGCTGGGACTTTTACAATCAGCCCCAGCATTTT
CASSWDFYNQPQHF
>TRBD2|-|TRBJ2-1|TRBV7-3
TGTGCCAGCTCCCCAGCGGGGGGGGTGGATGAGCAGTTCTTC
CASSPAGGVDEQFF
>TRBD1|-|TRBJ1-5|TRBV6-6
TGTGCCAGCAGTTACACAGGGGGTCCGAGTCAGCCCCAGCATTTT
CASSYTGGPSQPQHF
>-|-|TRBJ2-7|TRBV30
TGTGCCTGTACTGGCGGAGGTCTACTCACCCCGGACAACTACGAGCAGTACTTC
CACTGGGLLTPDNYEQYF
>-|-|TRBJ2-7|TRBV7-2
TGTGCCAGCAGCGTACCTTCCTACGAGCAGTACTTC
CASSVPSYEQYF
>-|-|TRBJ2-7|TRBV7-2
TGTGCCAGCAGCTCTCTTCGGGACAACTACGAGCAGTACTTC
CASSSLRDNYEQYF
>TRBD1|-|TRBJ1-4|TRBV6-5
TGTGCCAGCAGTTTCGACAGGGTTAATGAAAAACTGTTTTTT
CASSFDRVNEKLFF
>-|-|TRBJ2-1|TRBV11-2
TGTGCCAGCAGTAACACAGGCGAAAGCTCCTACAATGAGCAGTTCTTC
CASSNTGESSYNEQFF
>-|-|TRBJ1-4|TRBV7-2
TGTGCCAGCAGCTTGTGGGGGGGGTCAACTAATGAAAAACTGTTTTTT
CASSLWGGSTNEKLFF
>-|-|TRBJ1-4|TRBV30
TGTGCTCAAAAGTACGCAGGGAAAAATGAAAAACTGTTTTTT
CAQKYAGKNEKLFF
>-|-|TRBJ2-3|TRBV29-1
TGCAGCGTTGAAGATGGGGATCTGACAGATACGCAGTATTTT
CSVEDGDLTDTQYF
>-|-|TRBJ2-4|TRBV25-1
TGTGCCAGCAGTGAGGGACTTCTCTCGATTCAGTACTTC
CASSEGLLSIQYF
>-|once|TRBJ2-7|TRBV21-1
TGCGAGCGACAGGCCTACGAGCAGTACTTC
CERQAYEQYF
>TRBD2|-|TRBJ2-1|TRBV7-2
TGTGCCAGCAGCCCACGCGGTGGTGGCGGGAGGGATGAGCAGTTCTTC
CASSPRGGGGRDEQFF
>TRBD2|-|TRBJ2-7|TRBV7-3
TGTGCCAGCAGCTTAACTAGCGGACTAGCCCCTACCTCCTACGAGCAGTACTTC
CASSLTSGLAPTSYEQYF